The 15 T cell receptor beta chains given below trace back to one sample, sequenced in a study of blood T cell repertoires in COVID-19. The table came from immunoSEQ multiplex PCR; TCRdb's copy has only in-frame clones and leaves some out. This sample has more than 75,000 clones, with roughly nine tenths found just once. The sequencing input was peripheral blood. These receptor sequences come from a man aged 50-59 years with COVID-19, enrolled during active disease.

This chain links TRBV7-3 with TRBJ2-1, with 8 nucleotides matching TRBD2. The length of the CDR3 is 18 residues. J was trimmed by 7 bases and V by 0 bases; bases with no gene match: 14. Germline loops: CDR1 SGHTA, CDR2 FQGTGA. The CDR3 loop is CASSLTAIGAGVGNEQFF. In nucleotides, the CDR3 is TGTGCCAGCAGCTTAACCGCCATCGGAGCGGGGGTTGGAAATGAGCAGTTCTTC. The full variable domain, in which reference TRBV7-3 and TRBJ2-1 provide the parts outside the CDR3, is GAGVSQTPSNKVTEKGKYVELRCDPISGHTALYWYRQSLGQGPEFLIYFQGTGAADDSGLPNDRFFAVRPEGSVSTLKIQRTERGDSAVYLCASSLTAIGAGVGNEQFFGPGTRLTVL.

The chain recombines TRBV5-1 with TRBJ2-2; 10 positions match TRBD2. CDR1 SGHRS and CDR2 YFSETQ come from the germline V gene. V shed 0 bases, J shed 3 bases, and the junction held 5 bases outside the gene matches. The CDR3 length is 17 residues. The CDR3 sequence: CASSLAPSGGYTGELFF. In DNA, the CDR3 is TGCGCCAGCAGCTTGGCCCCTAGCGGGGGTTACACCGGGGAGCTGTTTTTT.

The V and J genes are TRBV18 and TRBJ1-3; D remains ambiguous. The V end was cut by 2 bases, the J end by 0 bases, with 14 bases between. The CDR3 runs 17 residues. From germline, CDR1 is KGHSH and CDR2 LQKENI. DNA of the CDR3: TGTGCCAGCTCACCAGAGGGTACCTTAATCTCTGGAAACACCATATATTTT. Translation: CASSPEGTLISGNTIYF.

The chain uses TRBV6-1 and TRBJ2-7, with D maybe TRBD1 (6 bases). V lost 2 bases and J lost 4, with 12 bases in between. This CDR3 contains 14 residues. Germline V gene lookup returns CDR1 MNHNS and CDR2 SASEGT. CDR3 residues: CASSEWPGAYEQYF. CDR3 nucleotides: TGTGCCAGCAGTGAATGGCCAGGGGCTTACGAGCAGTACTTC.

The chain couples TRBV28 to TRBJ1-5; D might be TRBD1 (5 bases). Trimming removed 7 bases from V and 7 bases from J, with 17 bases in between. The CDR3 contains 14 residues. In germline, CDR1 is MDHEN, CDR2 SYDVKM. The CDR3 nucleotides read TGTGCCAGCATCCCAGGCGGGGGATCACAGCCCCAGCATTTT. Translating gives CASIPGGGSQPQHF.

J is TRBJ1-4 and V is TRBV10-3; D is unresolved. V lost 0 bases, J lost 5 bases, and 10 bases lay in between. This CDR3 has 15 amino acids. Per the germline V gene, CDR1 is ENHRY and CDR2 is SYGVKD. The CDR3 protein is CAISESRELNEKLFF. The CDR3 bases are TGTGCCATCAGTGAGTCTAGGGAGCTAAATGAAAAACTGTTTTTT.

The chain is built from TRBV2 and TRBJ1-5; 7 bases match TRBD1. The germline V gene encodes CDR1 SNHLY and CDR2 FYNNEI. V was clipped by 7 bases and J by 5 bases; unmatched bases: 5. The CDR3 sequence is 13 residues long. In DNA, the CDR3 is TGTGCCAGCATGGGGACAGCTGATCAGCCCCAGCATTTT. Translation: CASMGTADQPQHF. Complete variable domain (other parts from reference TRBV2 and TRBJ1-5): EPEVTQTPSHQVTQMGQEVILRCVPISNHLYFYWYRQILGQKVEFLVSFYNNEISEKSEIFDDQFSVERPDGSNFTLKIRSTKLEDSAMYFCASMGTADQPQHFGDGTRLSIL.

J is TRBJ2-1 and V is TRBV3-1 (or the pseudogene TRBV3-2), with unresolved D. CDR1 and CDR2 from the germline V gene are LGHDT and YNNKEL (reference sequence). V dropped 4 bases and J dropped 8 bases, with 9 bases sitting between them. This CDR3 spans 12 amino acids. The CDR3 DNA reads as TGTGCCAGCAGCCGATTAGCATATGAGCAGTTCTTC. Protein sequence: CASSRLAYEQFF.

This chain connects TRBV4-1 to TRBJ1-5; D may be TRBD1 (5 bases). Germline CDR1 reads MGHRA; CDR2 reads YSYEKL. Trimming left V 0 bases short and J 6 bases short, with 12 bases between. CDR3 size: 15 residues. In DNA, the CDR3 is TGCGCCAGCAGCCAAGATGGGGGGAAAGGTCAGCCCCAGCATTTT. It encodes CASSQDGGKGQPQHF.

The rearrangement links TRBV5-8 to TRBJ1-5, with TRBD1 identical over 8 bases. There are 16 residues in the CDR3. CDR1 is SGHTS and CDR2 is YDEGEE in the germline V gene. The junction had 9 bases not matched to a gene; V was cut back by 5 bases and J by 2 bases. The CDR3 DNA follows: TGTGCCAGCAGTCCGGACAGGGCGAACGGCAATCAGCCCCAGCATTTT. As protein: CASSPDRANGNQPQHF.

The chain has TRBV4-3 and TRBJ1-5, with 12 bases that match TRBD1. Germline V gene sequence: CDR1 LGHNA, CDR2 YSLEER. The CDR3 has 14 amino acids. V gave up 4 bases and J gave up 5 bases; unmatched junction bases: 0. CDR3 region: CASSRDRGHQPQHF. The CDR3 DNA reads TGCGCCAGCAGCCGGGACAGGGGGCATCAGCCCCAGCATTTT.

The chain links TRBV5-1 to TRBJ1-1; 7 bases match TRBD1. CDR1 and CDR2 from the germline V gene are SGHRS and YFSETQ. The CDR3 sequence is 15 residues long. The ends lost 2 bases at V and 1 base at J; junction bases unmatched: 5. CDR3 residues: CASSLGTVQNTEAFF. DNA of the CDR3: TGCGCCAGCAGCTTAGGGACAGTCCAGAACACTGAAGCTTTCTTT.

In regard to this clone: Within the sample, other DNA sequences also encode this same CDR3. J is TRBJ1-3 and V is TRBV6-5; no reliable D call. Trimming shortened V by 5 bases and J by 1 base, and 6 bases separated the two germline ends. Germline V CDR1 and CDR2: MNHEY, SVGAGI. The CDR3 runs to 13 residues. This CDR3 is CASSQTSGNTIYF. The CDR3, as DNA: TGTGCCAGCAGTCAGACATCTGGAAACACCATATATTTT.

CDR3 DNA: TGTGCCTGGAGTATTGGACTGCCACTCAATGAGCAGTTCTTC. This gives the protein CAWSIGLPLNEQFF. This chain connects TRBV30 to TRBJ2-1, with D possibly being TRBD2 (5 bases). Between the trimmed V and J ends, which lost 2 bases and 6 bases, there was a span of 14 bases. Germline CDR1 GTSNPN, CDR2 SVGIG (reference sequence). The CDR3 covers 14 residues.

The rearrangement uses TRBV5-1 and TRBJ2-2, with 10 bases that match TRBD2. After removal of 4 bases from V and 6 bases from J, the junction contained 9 bases not matched to a gene. Looked up from germline, CDR1 is SGHRS and CDR2 is YFSETQ. This CDR3 region has 16 residues. CDR3 sequence reads: CASSPRLSGGAGELFF. The CDR3 DNA reads as TGCGCCAGCAGCCCGAGACTAAGCGGGGGGGCCGGGGAGCTGTTTTTT.